These 15 T cell receptor beta chains originate from one sample sequenced in a study of T cell repertoires in breast cancer. Blocking oligonucleotides added to a second nested PCR suppressed unpaired genes. TCRdb re-derived calls from the emulsion pairing reads in MiXCR, one entry per CDR3 protein. In the table there are some 37,000 distinct CDR3 sequences, 45% of which are singletons. The expanded emulsion RT-PCR method captured paired alpha and beta chains from CD8+ T cells. The specimen was CD8+ T cells. The receptors originated from a pool of human donors with breast cancer or a healthy control (not recorded which).

The rearrangement uses TRBV3-1 and TRBJ2-4; D gene ambiguous. Trimming took 5 bases from V and 0 from J, leaving 11 bases between them. The CDR3 totals 15 residues. The germline CDR1 and CDR2 sequences are LGHDT and YNNKEL (reference sequence). The CDR3 is CASSLDLLAKNIQYF. DNA for the CDR3: TGTGCCAGCAGCTTAGACCTACTAGCCAAAAACATTCAGTACTTC.

This clonotype turned up a few times. The rearrangement links TRBV6-1 to TRBJ1-2, with D possibly being TRBD1 (6 bases). V was cut by 1 base and J by 3 bases, with 15 bases left in between. The length of the CDR3 is 16 residues. CDR1 MNHNS and CDR2 SASEGT come from the germline V gene. CDR3 sequence reads: CASSEVSSGVDYGYTF. The CDR3 DNA is TGTGCCAGCAGTGAAGTATCTTCAGGGGTCGACTATGGCTACACCTTC.

This clonotype was found a few times. This chain joins TRBV3-1 and TRBJ2-5; no clear D gene. V was clipped by 2 bases and J by 0 bases, with 10 bases between them. CDR1 LGHDT and CDR2 YNNKEL come from the germline V gene (reference sequence). The CDR3 loop spans 15 amino acids. CDR3 region: CASSQISRHQETQYF. The CDR3 DNA sequence: TGTGCCAGCAGCCAAATTAGCAGACACCAAGAGACCCAGTACTTC.

This clonotype was picked up many times. The rearrangement links TRBV5-1 to TRBJ1-1; a weak D match, TRBD1 (6 bases). Trimming pared 0 bases from V and 7 bases from J, leaving 10 bases between. The CDR3 consists of 13 residues. Germline V gene data show CDR1 as SGHRS and CDR2 as YFSETQ. CDR3 DNA: TGCGCCAGCAGCTTGGATGGGGGCGGTGAAGCTTTCTTT. Protein: CASSLDGGGEAFF. Supplemented by reference TRBV5-1 and TRBJ1-1, the full variable domain reads KAGVTQTPRYLIKTRGQQVTLSCSPISGHRSVSWYQQTPGQGLQFLFEYFSETQRNKGNFPGRFSGRQFSNSRSEMNVSTLELGDSALYLCASSLDGGGEAFFGQGTRLTVV.

About this clonotype itself: The junction departs from the called germline gene at one end, perhaps through a read error. This chain connects TRBV3-1 to TRBJ2-3; no definite D call. The CDR3 has 16 amino acids. Germline values: CDR1 LGHDT, CDR2 YNNKEL (reference sequence). CDR3 region: CTSSQEASRDPDTQYF. Written as DNA, the CDR3 is TGTACCAGCAGCCAAGAGGCCTCAAGAGATCCAGATACGCAGTATTTT.

Only a few counts were recorded for this clonotype. The chain has TRBV20-1 and TRBJ2-5; D possibly matches TRBD1 or TRBD2 (5 bases each). Germline values: CDR1 DFQATT, CDR2 SNEGSKA (reference sequence). The CDR3 length is 16 residues. This CDR3 reads CSGLYEGITYQETQYF. As DNA, the CDR3 is TGCAGCGGCCTCTATGAGGGGATCACGTACCAAGAGACCCAGTACTTC.

The chain is built from TRBV5-4 and TRBJ2-7; D not resolved. V shed 1 base and J shed 1 base, with 6 bases lying between them. Germline CDR1 is SGHNT and CDR2 is YYREEE (reference sequence). The CDR3 has 13 residues. The CDR3 nucleotides read TGTGCCAGCAGCTTGCCTACGTCCTACGAGCAGTACTTC. Translated, it gives CASSLPTSYEQYF.

Concerning this clonotype itself: Lacking the conserved final phenylalanine or tryptophan, this CDR3 likely reflects a read error. In DNA, the CDR3 is TGTGCCAGCAGCTCGCGGGGGGGCCTGGAGACCCAGTACCTC. It encodes CASSSRGGLETQYL. This sequence joins TRBV7-2 and TRBJ2-5; 9 bases match TRBD2. The CDR3 spans 14 residues. V gave up 4 bases and J gave up 5 bases; unmatched junction bases: 5. The germline CDR1 and CDR2 sequences are SGHTA and FQGNSA.

This clonotype occurred a few times. The rearrangement uses TRBV6-5 and TRBJ1-3, with D tentatively TRBD1 (5 bases). Germline-derived CDR1 and CDR2 are MNHEY and SVGAGI. With 2 bases removed from V and 0 bases from J, the gap between germline ends came to 8 bases. The CDR3 totals 15 residues. The CDR3 protein is CASSYGGSSGNTIYF. CDR3 DNA: TGTGCCAGCAGTTACGGGGGGTCCTCTGGAAACACCATATATTTT.

Ten or more counts support this clonotype. The V and J genes are TRBV28 and TRBJ2-2; unclear D gene. CDR1 and CDR2 (germline): MDHEN, SYDVKM. The CDR3 covers 14 residues. Trimming took 4 bases from V and 6 from J, leaving 12 bases between them. The DNA for the CDR3 is TGTGCCAGCAGTTCGACGTTCACTCCCGGGGAGCTGTTTTTT. Translation: CASSSTFTPGELFF.

This clonotype was seen a handful of times. The rearrangement joins TRBV5-1 to TRBJ2-1; TRBD2 matches 10 bases. The CDR3 consists of 13 residues. In germline, CDR1 is SGHRS, CDR2 YFSETQ. V trimming: 4 bases; J trimming: 9 bases; junction bases outside the gene matches: 4. This CDR3 is CASSGTSGVEQFF. CDR3 in DNA: TGCGCCAGCAGCGGAACTAGCGGGGTTGAGCAGTTCTTC. Supplemented by reference TRBV5-1 and TRBJ2-1, the full variable domain reads KAGVTQTPRYLIKTRGQQVTLSCSPISGHRSVSWYQQTPGQGLQFLFEYFSETQRNKGNFPGRFSGRQFSNSRSEMNVSTLELGDSALYLCASSGTSGVEQFFGPGTRLTVL.

This clonotype was seen a few times. The chain employs TRBV11-2 and TRBJ2-1; no firm D call. Germline V gene sequence: CDR1 SGHAT, CDR2 FQNNGV. Trimming pared 7 bases from V and 0 bases from J, leaving 13 bases between. CDR3 size: 15 residues. The CDR3 nucleotides read TGTGCCAGCACCAAATCCCCCAGCTCCTACAATGAGCAGTTCTTC. Encoded protein: CASTKSPSSYNEQFF.

This clonotype was seen more than once but under ten times. V usage is TRBV24-1 and J usage is TRBJ2-1; D gene ambiguous. V was trimmed by 5 bases and J by 5 bases, leaving 12 bases between them. Germline V gives CDR1 KGHDR, CDR2 SFDVKD. CDR3 length: 14 amino acids. For the CDR3, the DNA is TGTGCCACCAGTGCTGTCGGTTGGGACAATGAGCAGTTCTTC. This translates into CATSAVGWDNEQFF.

J is TRBJ1-1 and V is TRBV20-1, with D perhaps matching TRBD1 (5 bases). This CDR3 comprises 14 residues. Germline CDR1 DFQATT, CDR2 SNEGSKA (reference sequence). The CDR3 nucleotides read TGCTGCCTAAGGGGCCCGGTTGGGGGCACTGAAGCTTTCTTT. Its protein product is CCLRGPVGGTEAFF.

A remark on this clonotype: Being one base from a much bigger clone, this may be a read error. CDR3 loop: CSHDGTPRRNYSYTF. DNA for the CDR3: TGCAGTCACGACGGGACCCCAAGACGAAACTATAGCTACACCTTC. The chain combines TRBV20-1 with TRBJ1-2, with D tentatively TRBD1 (5 bases). The CDR3 extends over 15 amino acids. Germline CDR1 is DFQATT and CDR2 is SNEGSKA (reference sequence).